The source of this T cell receptor (beta chain) is a study of technical replicates of blood from four donors. Germline-derived CDR1 and CDR2 are SGHDT and YYEEEE. The germline V and J ends were trimmed by 4 bases and 5 bases, with 15 bases remaining between them. The CDR3 loop spans 14 amino acids. Profiled with immunoSEQ multiplex PCR; TCRdb holds only in-frame clones, not every one. The sample lists 65,000 to 80,000 clones; 90% to 95% were seen once. This TCR was recovered from a human donor in good health. The sample was T cells isolated from PBMCs. This sequence joins TRBV5-6 and TRBJ2-5; possible D gene TRBD2, 5 bases. This CDR3 is CASSPAGIRETQYF. The CDR3 DNA is TGTGCCAGCAGCCCTGCCGGGATTAGGGAGACCCAGTACTTC.